This T cell receptor (beta chain) was identified in a study of response to subunit inactivated influenza vaccine. The study, taken as a whole, reports: That few new T cells are recruited by each seasonal influenza vaccination was the authors' suggestion.

Via MiXCR, TCRdb re-called the RT-PCR reads, giving one row per CDR3 protein. The repertoire holds roughly 630,000 distinct CDR3 sequences, with 12% to 15% as singletons. In regard to this clonotype: Its antigen remains unknown.

The V segment lost 6 bases and the J segment 8 bases; nucleotides outside the gene matches: 9. Germline CDR1 MNHEY, CDR2 SVGAGI. The CDR3 runs to 14 residues. The source is a man between 45 and 60 years old who received an inactivated influenza vaccine. This chain joins TRBV6-5 and TRBJ1-4; 7 positions match TRBD1. The sequencing here drew on PBMCs from blood, taken roughly 2 weeks before vaccination. This CDR3 is CASRQGMLREKLFF. The CDR3 nucleotides read TGTGCCAGCAGACAGGGGATGTTGAGAGAAAAACTGTTTTTT.